This note documents a single T cell receptor beta chain sequence. This entry is derived from a study of shared clonotypes between healthy human individuals. Trimming shortened V by 4 bases and J by 7 bases, and 13 bases separated the two germline ends. The germline gives CDR1 MNHEY, CDR2 SVGAGI. The CDR3 consists of 13 residues. Using immunoSEQ multiplex PCR, the repertoire was profiled, and TCRdb retains in-frame clones only, with some absent. Here the sample spans roughly 2.6 million clones, around nine tenths being singletons. The clonotype comes from a young man in good health. This chain connects TRBV6-5 to TRBJ1-2, with D perhaps matching TRBD1 (6 bases). The sequencing sample was made of naive CD4+ T cells sorted from blood. The subset was: CD45RA+ positively selected. CDR3 sequence reads: CASSSQQGSGYTF. The CDR3 nucleotides read TGTGCCAGCAGTTCACAACAGGGATCTGGCTACACCTTC.